This paragraph covers one T cell receptor (beta chain) sequence. This clone was counted a few times. Its antigen specificity is not known. No per-base quality is available; no much larger clone lies one base away. This record belongs to a study of beta chain features in type 1 diabetes (dated by TCRdb to the late 2010s). Study-level background: Mean age, gender distribution, total cell number and subset yield did not differ between patients and healthy donors. A total of roughly 100 million sorted cells were examined across all samples, and the number of cells per subset was strongly correlated with RNA yield. In the study, TCRB repertoires of sorted circulating CD4+ T cell subsets from recently diagnosed type 1 diabetes patients were compared with those of matched healthy donors. Whereas all 28 donors provided naive and central memory subsets, regulatory and stem cell-like memory subsets were isolated from just 8 patients and about eight healthy donors.

From each donor, a single peripheral blood sample of about 120 mL on average was drawn into heparinised tubes. A BD FACSAria II was used to sort naive, central memory, regulatory and stem cell-like memory CD4+ T cells with a panel that included CD45RO, CCR7, CD25, CD127, CD95 and CD27. A purity above 98% was achieved for all sorted populations. Right away, PBMCs were isolated by Lymphoprep density gradient centrifugation and were stained directly, with no culture step. So that batch effects would be minimized, each experiment stained and sorted samples in pairs, pairing one healthy donor with one patient. General conclusions and limits of the study: Because small numbers of individuals were included in the HLA sub-analyses, any influence of HLA type on TCRB rearrangement was left unresolved. Because cDNA was sequenced instead of genomic DNA, highly expressing activated cells could be over-represented, though the groups showed no difference in activation or CD3 levels. At VDJ recombination sites, patients with type 1 diabetes made fewer insertions and deleted more nucleotides, a pattern implying thymic rearrangement abnormalities. In all four CD4+ subsets, TCRB CDR3 length was moderately but significantly shorter in type 1 diabetes patients. The naive, central memory and regulatory TCRB repertoires appeared to resemble one another more closely among patients than among healthy donors. Shorter templates might be favored by PCR, yet because patient and control samples were amplified and corrected together, any such skew would affect both groups equally.

All of the isolated RNA was reverse transcribed with the High Capacity cDNA Reverse Transcription Kit, so expressed TCRB transcripts were sequenced. Deep immunoSEQ sequencing was performed on naive, central memory and regulatory T cell samples, with an average of roughly 3.6 million total reads per sample. After sorted cells were lysed in RLT buffer, RNA was extracted with DNase-treated RNeasy Micro or Mini kits, with the choice depending on cell number. To prevent cross-contamination, each cell subset was processed individually, whereas patient and healthy donor samples were processed jointly. Using the immunoSEQ multiplex PCR, TCRB sequences were amplified from cDNA into 87-bp fragments spanning the CDR3 region. Amplicons were sequenced on the Illumina HiSeq platform. In the authors' own workflow: Synthetic template baselines were used to correct PCR bias computationally, reads within Hamming distance 2 were collapsed, and singletons that could not be merged were discarded. Reads were aligned against IMGT to assign V, D and J genes, CDR3 length and insertions or deletions at six rearrangement sites. Clonotype counts were normalized to sorted cell number within each subset before computing true diversity and Gini coefficients with the tcR R package. The overlap coefficient, calculated on TCRB nucleotide sequences, was used to quantify repertoire sharing. Out-of-frame TCRB sequences from naive cells were analyzed as a proxy for the pre-selection repertoire. The source is immuneACCESS, and TCRdb retained only in-frame sequences with V and J called. Part of the clones is not carried over; for the studies checked, unresolved V genes explain less than half of this, and the remainder is unexplained. D and trimming come from the DNA, and the V and J calls and clone size come from that table. The table for this sample lists 500,000 to 850,000 clones; around 15% of them were counted only once. Just under 0.04% of the sample is held by the ten biggest clonotypes.

Trimming costs V 4 bases and J 5 bases, and their ends lie 12 bases apart. Per the germline V gene, KGHSH is the CDR1 and LQKENI is the CDR2. The CDR3 runs 14 amino acids, cysteine and phenylalanine included. The CDR3 DNA has 42 bases and is translated from base 1. This TCR was recovered from a man aged 18 to 30 with type 1 diabetes. The sequenced material came from naive CD4+ T cells from blood. The cell subset or site label of this sample denotes: true naive CD4+ T cells. This receptor chain uses TRBV18 and TRBJ2-1; TRBD2 is perhaps the D gene, given 6 matching bases. At the DNA level, the sequence is TGTGCCAGCTCACAGGGGACTTCAGACAATGAGCAGTTCTTC. The translation is CASSQGTSDNEQFF.